Presented here are 17 T cell receptor beta chains from one specimen sequenced in a study of CD8+ T cells in alopecia areata. Sequencing used cDNA as its template, made by extracting RNA and reverse transcribing it. Method: immunoSEQ multiplex PCR; TCRdb's copy keeps in-frame clones and lacks some. Counted here are roughly 150,000 clones, 40% to 60% occurring once; the ten biggest clones make up roughly a fifth. This specimen was CD8+ T cells sorted from blood, taken at week 0. Receptor source: a human donor with alopecia areata.

Turning to this clone: One base separates it from a far larger clone, so it is likely a read error. The rearrangement links TRBV4-3 to TRBJ2-7; D might be TRBD1 (5 bases). V lost 5 bases to trimming and J lost 2 bases, with 7 bases between them. The CDR3 spans 12 residues. In germline, CDR1 is LGHNA, CDR2 YSLEER. DNA of the CDR3: TGCGCCAGCAGCTTAGGGGCCTACGAGCAGTACTTC. This encodes CASSLGAYEQYF.

Regarding this clone: The sample carries other DNA sequences with the same CDR3. This chain uses TRBV7-9 with TRBJ1-1; D possibly corresponds to TRBD1 (5 bases). This CDR3 has 12 residues. Germline assignment: CDR1 SEHNR and CDR2 FQNEAQ (reference sequence). V was shortened by 4 bases and J by 5 bases, with 8 bases between the two germline ends. CDR3: CASSSGGTEAFF. The CDR3, as DNA: TGTGCCAGCAGCTCGGGGGGGACTGAAGCTTTCTTT.

J is TRBJ1-2 and V is TRBV4-3; maybe TRBD1 (6 bases). The CDR3 has 17 amino acids. Trimming cost V 1 base and J 2 bases, with 17 bases left between them. Germline CDR1 reads LGHNA; CDR2 reads YSLEER. The CDR3 protein is CASSQGLLSGANYGYTF. CDR3 nucleotides: TGCGCCAGCAGCCAAGGGCTCCTTTCGGGGGCCAACTATGGCTACACCTTC.

The chain joins TRBV23-1 to TRBJ2-3, with 13 bases aligning to TRBD2. Being an ORF, TRBV23-1 has a function that is uncertain. V was pared by 11 bases and J by 4 bases, with 9 bases of the junction left unmatched. The length of the CDR3 is 15 residues. CDR3 nucleotides: TGCGCCGATCGACTAGCGGGGGGATCAGCAGATACGCAGTATTTT. Protein: CADRLAGGSADTQYF.

The chain couples TRBV29-1 to TRBJ1-2, with D tentatively TRBD1 (5 bases). The V gene's germline CDR1 is SQVTM and CDR2 ANQGSEA. The CDR3 has 12 amino acids. The ends were cut back, 6 bases at V and 6 bases at J, with 14 bases in the middle. The CDR3 bases are TGCAGCGTCCAGGGAGTCGGGGATGGCTACACCTTC. This translates into CSVQGVGDGYTF. Full variable domain (missing parts from reference TRBV29-1 and TRBJ1-2): SAVISQKPSRDICQRGTSLTIQCQVDSQVTMMFWYRQQPGQSLTLIATANQGSEATYESGFVIDKFPISRPNLTFSTLTVSNMSPEDSSIYLCSVQGVGDGYTFGSGTRLTVV.

The genes are TRBV5-6 and TRBJ2-3; tentatively, D is TRBD2 (5 bases). The germline gives CDR1 SGHDT, CDR2 YYEEEE. CDR3 length: 16 amino acids. V was shortened by 4 bases and J by 6 bases, with 21 bases between the two germline ends. CDR3 DNA sequence: TGTGCCAGCAGCCTTGATGTCGGGCCGGGAAGGGATACGCAGTATTTT. Encoded protein: CASSLDVGPGRDTQYF.

V and J are TRBV7-6 and TRBJ2-7; no reliable D call. The CDR3 length is 13 residues. Germline V CDR1 and CDR2: SGHVS, FNYEAQ. V shed 2 bases and J shed 3 bases, with 8 bases lying between them. This CDR3 reads CASSLQQDYEQYF. Written as DNA, the CDR3 is TGTGCCAGCAGCTTACAGCAGGACTACGAGCAGTACTTC.

The chain is built from TRBV30 and TRBJ1-2, with 9 bases aligning to TRBD1. CDR1 and CDR2 (germline): GTSNPN, SVGIG (reference sequence). The CDR3 extends over 13 amino acids. V trimming: 4 bases; J trimming: 7 bases; junction bases outside the gene matches: 7. The CDR3: CAWTSTGGSGYTF. The DNA for the CDR3 is TGTGCCTGGACCTCGACAGGGGGAAGTGGCTACACCTTC.

The chain recombines TRBV5-6 with TRBJ2-1; 11 nucleotides agree with TRBD1. Unmatched junction bases numbered 6, after V lost 4 bases and J lost 6 bases. The CDR3 covers 15 residues. Germline lookup yields CDR1 SGHDT and CDR2 YYEEEE. CDR3 nucleotides: TGTGCCAGCAGCCATCGGACAGGGGGCTTCAATGAGCAGTTCTTC. Its translation: CASSHRTGGFNEQFF.

V gene TRBV29-1 combines with J gene TRBJ2-7, with 9 nucleotides matching TRBD1. Per the germline V gene, CDR1 is SQVTM and CDR2 is ANQGSEA. The trim removed 0 bases at V and 2 bases at J, leaving 8 bases unmatched. CDR3 length equals 16 residues. The CDR3 region has the DNA TGCAGCGTTGAAGACTTGGTGGGACAGGGTACCTACGAGCAGTACTTC. Its translation: CSVEDLVGQGTYEQYF.

This sequence joins TRBV19 and TRBJ1-5; a weak D match, TRBD1 (5 bases). This CDR3 contains 16 residues. The germline gives CDR1 LNHDA, CDR2 SQIVND (reference sequence). With 3 bases removed from V and 1 base from J, the gap between germline ends came to 13 bases. The CDR3 nucleotides read TGTGCCAGTAGTATCGACAGTTCGGAAAGCAATCAGCCCCAGCATTTT. Translation: CASSIDSSESNQPQHF. Full variable domain (remainder filled in from reference TRBV19 and TRBJ1-5): DGGITQSPKYLFRKEGQNVTLSCEQNLNHDAMYWYRQDPGQGLRLIYYSQIVNDFQKGDIAEGYSVSREKKESFPLTVTSAQKNPTAFYLCASSIDSSESNQPQHFGDGTRLSIL.

The gene calls are TRBV4-3 and TRBJ2-7, with D tentatively TRBD1 (5 bases). V gave up 0 bases and J gave up 0 bases, with 15 bases separating them. CDR1 and CDR2 from the germline V gene are LGHNA and YSLEER. The CDR3 covers 17 residues. The CDR3 region has the DNA TGCGCCAGCAGCCAAGATCGGACAAGCAGCAGCTCCTACGAGCAGTACTTC. Protein sequence: CASSQDRTSSSSYEQYF.

This clone was observed a handful of times. The rearrangement links TRBV15 to TRBJ1-1, with D possibly matching TRBD1 (5 bases). V gave up 5 bases and J gave up 4 bases, with 11 bases separating them. The CDR3 sequence is 13 residues long. Germline V lookup: CDR1 LNHNV, CDR2 YYDKDF (reference sequence). The CDR3: CATSYFRGTEAFF. CDR3 in DNA: TGTGCCACCAGCTACTTTAGGGGCACTGAAGCTTTCTTT.

J is TRBJ1-1 and V is TRBV15; possibly TRBD1 for D (5 bases). Germline V gene lookup returns CDR1 LNHNV and CDR2 YYDKDF (reference sequence). The CDR3 is 13 residues long. Trimming removed 5 bases at V and 4 bases at J, with 11 bases between. In DNA, the CDR3 is TGTGCCACCAGCTTGACAGACTTCACTGAAGCTTTCTTT. Translating it yields CATSLTDFTEAFF.

This clone was observed a handful of times. This sequence joins TRBV11-2 and TRBJ2-7; no definite D call. V was trimmed by 1 base and J by 1 base, leaving 5 bases between them. Germline V gene lookup returns CDR1 SGHAT and CDR2 FQNNGV. The CDR3 is 13 residues long. The chain's CDR3 is CASSLVPSYEQYF. The DNA of the CDR3 is TGTGCCAGCAGCTTAGTTCCTTCCTACGAGCAGTACTTC. The full variable domain, in which reference TRBV11-2 and TRBJ2-7 provide the parts outside the CDR3, is EAGVAQSPRYKIIEKRQSVAFWCNPISGHATLYWYQQILGQGPKLLIQFQNNGVVDDSQLPKDRFSAERLKGVDSTLKIQPAKLEDSAVYLCASSLVPSYEQYFGPGTRLTVT.

The chain carries TRBV30 and TRBJ2-7; D unclear. CDR1 is GTSNPN and CDR2 is SVGIG in the germline V gene (reference sequence). Trimming took off 1 base at V and 5 bases at J, with 12 bases between the two ends. The CDR3 extends over 13 amino acids. CDR3 nucleotide sequence: TGTGCCTGGAGTGACAAAGGGCAGAACGAGCAGTACTTC. This gives the protein CAWSDKGQNEQYF. Complete variable domain (other parts from reference TRBV30 and TRBJ2-7): SQTIHQWPATLVQPVGSPLSLECTVEGTSNPNLYWYRQAAGRGLQLLFYSVGIGQISSEVPQNLSASRPQDRQFILSSKKLLLSDSGFYLCAWSDKGQNEQYFGPGTRLTVT.

This clone is labeled medium-sized. This rearrangement joins TRBV7-9 to TRBJ2-7; no definite D call. The V and J ends lost 5 bases and 3 bases respectively, with 5 bases between them. CDR3 size: 11 residues. In germline, CDR1 is SEHNR, CDR2 FQNEAQ (reference sequence). The CDR3 DNA is TGTGCCAGCAGCGATCTCTACGAGCAGTACTTC. Amino acids: CASSDLYEQYF.